This passage covers 13 T cell receptor beta chains from one sample sequenced in a study of T cell repertoires in cytomegalovirus infection. Via MiXCR, TCRdb re-called the reads, giving one row per CDR3 protein. The sample lists approximately 200,000 distinct CDR3 sequences; approximately 24% were seen once. Sample: CD8+ T cells from PBMCs. These receptor sequences come from a human donor in good health (CMV status not recorded). Some clones in this sample may be carry-over from other donors' samples.

This clonotype was counted a few times. The CDR3 DNA sequence: TGTGCCAGCAGTTCAATGGGGTCACCCCTCCACTTT. This codes for CASSSMGSPLHF. V usage is TRBV7-3 and J usage is TRBJ1-6, with D unclear. Trimming took 6 bases from V and 10 from J, leaving 10 bases between them. The CDR3 is 12 amino acids. CDR1 and CDR2 (germline): SGHTA, FQGTGA.

The rearrangement joins TRBV12-3 or TRBV12-4 to TRBJ1-1; D may be TRBD1 (6 bases). Trimming left V 3 bases short and J 7 bases short, with 24 bases between. The CDR3 has 17 residues. CDR3 amino acids: CASSFFRQDITFGEAFF. The CDR3 nucleotides are TGTGCCAGCAGTTTTTTCCGACAGGACATAACTTTTGGTGAAGCTTTCTTT.

Points on this clonotype: A single base separates this from a much larger clone, so it may be a read error. This chain joins TRBV11-2 and TRBJ2-2, with 10 bases lining up with TRBD1. J lost 6 bases, V lost 4 bases, and 2 bases had no gene match. Germline V gives CDR1 SGHAT, CDR2 FQNNGV. There are 14 residues in the CDR3. The CDR3 sequence: CASSSDRGSGELFF. The CDR3 nucleotides read TGTGCCAGCAGCTCGGACAGGGGGTCCGGGGAGCTGTTTTTT.

This clonotype was seen a few times. V usage is TRBV5-1 and J usage is TRBJ2-5, with a weak D call TRBD2 (6 bases). Trimming removed 4 bases at V and 0 bases at J, with 13 bases between. The germline V gene has CDR1 SGHRS and CDR2 YFSETQ. The CDR3 totals 15 residues. The chain's CDR3 is CASSHSGGYQETQYF. The CDR3 DNA reads as TGCGCCAGCAGCCACTCCGGGGGATACCAAGAGACCCAGTACTTC.

V gene TRBV11-2 combines with J gene TRBJ1-4; 9 positions match TRBD1. Germline CDR1 and CDR2: SGHAT and FQNNGV. CDR3 length: 16 amino acids. V shed 5 bases and J 6 bases; nucleotides not matched to a gene: 10. The CDR3 DNA sequence: TGTGCCAGCAGCCCTTACCAGGACAGGGGAGATGAAAAACTGTTTTTT. This codes for CASSPYQDRGDEKLFF.

V usage is TRBV7-6 and J usage is TRBJ2-7, with a possible D match to TRBD1 (5 bases). The germline V gene has CDR1 SGHVS and CDR2 FNYEAQ. This CDR3 region has 16 residues. With 1 base removed from V and 2 bases from J, the gap between germline ends came to 15 bases. CDR3 residues: CASSLDYGEGAYEQYF. CDR3 coding DNA: TGTGCCAGCAGCTTAGATTATGGGGAAGGGGCCTACGAGCAGTACTTC.

This sequence joins TRBV7-4 and TRBJ2-7; tentative D call: TRBD1 (5 bases). Germline V gives CDR1 SGHVT, CDR2 SQSDAQ. The V end lost 4 bases, the J end lost 3 bases, and 19 bases lay between the germline ends. The CDR3 extends over 16 amino acids. CDR3 in DNA: TGTGCCAGCAGCTACCAAGGGCAGGGTAGTGTCTACGAGCAGTACTTC. Amino acids: CASSYQGQGSVYEQYF.

This clonotype has ten or more counts. The chain couples TRBV7-2 to TRBJ2-7; TRBD2 aligns across 7 bases. J gave up 4 bases and V 5 bases, and 8 bases lay outside the gene matches. This CDR3 has 14 residues. Germline V gene lookup returns CDR1 SGHTA and CDR2 FQGNSA. The CDR3 coding sequence is TGTGCCAGCAGCCCCTCTGCGGGAGCTTACGAGCAGTACTTC. It yields the protein CASSPSAGAYEQYF.

The gene calls are TRBV20-1 and TRBJ1-2, with a weak D call TRBD1 (5 bases). CDR3 size: 13 residues. V shed 6 bases and J shed 4 bases, with 15 bases lying between them. Germline V gives CDR1 DFQATT, CDR2 SNEGSKA (reference sequence). CDR3 DNA: TGCAGTGCCCGGTCGGCAGGGTTCTATGGCTACACCTTC. Amino acids: CSARSAGFYGYTF.

A few counts support this clonotype. J is TRBJ2-4 and V is TRBV7-9, with TRBD1 as a possible D gene (5 bases). Germline CDR1 and CDR2: SEHNR and FQNEAQ (reference sequence). V lost 0 bases and J lost 4, with 13 bases in between. The CDR3 is 16 residues long. The CDR3: CASSLAQDSPKNIQYF. CDR3 coding DNA: TGTGCCAGCAGCTTAGCGCAAGACAGCCCTAAAAACATTCAGTACTTC.

This clonotype was seen at least ten times. The chain carries TRBV12-3 or TRBV12-4 and TRBJ1-1; D unclear. The germline V and J ends were trimmed by 2 bases and 8 bases, with 6 bases remaining between them. This CDR3 is 11 amino acids long. The CDR3 sequence: CASSLNDEAFF. In nucleotides, the CDR3 is TGTGCCAGCAGTTTAAACGACGAAGCTTTCTTT.

The gene calls are TRBV5-5 and TRBJ2-1; 10 nucleotides line up with TRBD1. Germline V CDR1 and CDR2: SGHKS, YYEKEE (reference sequence). After removal of 6 bases from V and 4 bases from J, the junction contained 10 bases not matched to a gene. The CDR3 covers 16 residues. CDR3 bases: TGTGCCAGCATCGGATCGACAGGGGGCGCTTACAATGAGCAGTTCTTC. This translates into CASIGSTGGAYNEQFF.

This clonotype was recorded only once. The CDR3 bases are TGCAGTGCTAGAGGGGGGACAGGAGCCTCGGCTGGCTACACCTTC. Residues: CSARGGTGASAGYTF. The V and J genes are TRBV20-1 and TRBJ1-2; the match to TRBD1 covers 8 bases. This CDR3 contains 15 residues. Trimming removed 1 base from V and 7 bases from J; junction bases left unmatched: 11. Germline V lookup: CDR1 DFQATT, CDR2 SNEGSKA (reference sequence).